This TCR beta chain was documented in a study of regulatory T cells in long-lasting Graves disease (dated by TCRdb to about 2021). With respect to the entire study: In the newly diagnosed Graves' disease group, patients had been taking antithyroid drugs for less than 3 months. Patients with persistent Graves' disease were compared with patients with newly diagnosed Graves' disease using TCR sequencing and RNA sequencing of peripheral blood. The study took place in China and was registered as a clinical trial. A total of roughly 33 samples underwent TCR sequencing: 13 from persistent and some 20 from newly diagnosed Graves' disease patients.

Many counts were recorded for this clonotype. There is no known antigen for this receptor. Base qualities are not at hand, and no much larger clone is one base apart. The receptor library was made with multiplex PCR. The instrument was an Illumina HiSeq 4000. To build TCR beta libraries, CDR3 regions were amplified by Arm-PCR using iRepertoire HTBI primers. Before sequencing, the PCR products underwent gel purification. The authors' analysis ran thus. A total of some 65 TRBV and 14 TRBJ segments were identified across samples and were used for gene usage analysis of CDR3 amino acid clonotypes. Filtered high-quality paired reads were merged into contigs using COPE and FqMerger. Contigs were aligned with BLAST to IMGT TRBV, TRBD and TRBJ reference genes, and CDR3 was defined per IMGT. Any clonotype with a frequency above 0.1% was counted as a highly expanded clone. Repertoire diversity was measured by Shannon entropy, and V-J evenness by the Gini coefficient. Public clonotypes were defined as clonotypes shared by more than one individual. TCRdb reprocessed the public reads (quality trimming at Q25 with fastp, clone calling with MiXCR) and kept in-frame beta chains. All rows with the same CDR3 protein become a single entry with the most common DNA and genes. The V and J calls here are based on TCRdb, not the publication. Here the sample has 510,000 or so distinct CDR3 sequences; 12% occur a single time. The ten most abundant clones make up about 8.3% of the sample.

Reading the label with the study, this specimen's time point is: newly diagnosed GD, antithyroid drugs for less than 3 months. For both TCR sequencing and RNA sequencing, RNA was extracted from PBMCs using TRIzol. The diagnosis of Graves' disease followed American Thyroid Association guidelines. The patients came from an endocrinology department in Xi'an, China. Each patient gave approximately 9 milliliters of peripheral blood, collected in an EDTA anticoagulant tube. Ficoll Paque Plus density gradient separation was used to isolate PBMCs, and no further T cell sorting was done. An Agilent 2100 Bioanalyzer and agarose gel were used to check RNA quality, and a NanoDrop 2000 was used to measure RNA concentration. The study at large found these results: As a limitation, the authors acknowledged that the small sample size may reduce accuracy. Peripheral blood alone was examined, since thyroid tissue, which constituted the primary lesion, could not be accessed. More public clonotypes were shared among persistent patients (under 3,000) than among newly diagnosed patients (just under 1,000). Persistent disease showed preferential use of TRBV28, TRBJ1-2 and TRBJ2-5, whereas newly diagnosed disease favored TRBV20-1 and TRBJ2-1. Sequencing and analysis were restricted to the TCR beta chain. Compared with newly diagnosed patients, patients with persistent Graves' disease had lower TCR Shannon entropy and fewer highly expanded clones, which suggests clonal expansion.

Taken from the germline V gene, the CDR1 and CDR2 loops are MDHEN and SYDVKM. Trimming costs V 6 bases and J 6 bases, and their ends lie 8 bases apart. The CDR3 numbers 11 residues from cysteine through phenylalanine. Only CDR3 DNA remains: 33 bases, in frame from the first base. These same records also appear under a second study, on T cells in Graves' hyperthyroidism and ophthalmopathy. As described in the second report: A patient counted as having stable Graves' hyperthyroidism if no progression to ophthalmopathy occurred over 18 months of follow-up. The hyperthyroidism patients were between 18 and 65 years old and newly diagnosed, with a disease duration of less than 2 months. The study excluded patients with uncontrolled infections, other autoimmune diseases, pregnancy or lactation. Clinical symptoms, serum thyroxine and TRAb, thyroid ultrasound, and orbital computed tomography formed the basis for the diagnoses. The first round of RT-PCR for the TCR CDR3 was performed with the HTBI primer set and the Qiagen OneStep RT-PCR kit. Most expanded thyroid clonotypes (frequency above 0.001) were also found in blood, which suggests that blood repertoires may mirror thyroid immune responses. A 13 V-J signature model separated ophthalmopathy from stable hyperthyroidism, with 87.88% sensitivity and approximately 81% specificity in cross-validation and 80%/75% in testing. In validation, the model predicted progression to ophthalmopathy with approximately 71% sensitivity and less than 75% specificity, a median of approximately 6.7 months before onset. To identify distinguishing TCR V-J signatures, a discovery cohort of about 100 patients was used, comprising 43 with Graves' ophthalmopathy and 55 to 65 with stable Graves' hyperthyroidism. Whether ophthalmopathy could be predicted prospectively was tested in an independent validation cohort made up of approximately 19 hyperthyroidism patients plus 17 patients who later progressed to ophthalmopathy. The approximately 90 discovery patients were divided at random into training and test sets in a 7:3 ratio. In addition, the study compared T-cell repertoires in thyroid tissue and in blood from roughly six Graves' hyperthyroidism patients. After blood sampling, hyperthyroidism patients were treated with methimazole at a starting dose of 30 mg daily, and ophthalmopathy patients were treated with high-dose intravenous methylprednisolone. The libraries were constructed in a second round of multiplex PCR and then size-selected and purified. Paired-end sequencing of the libraries was performed with 100 bp reads on an Illumina HiSeq2000. SOAPnuke was used to process the raw data, throwing out any read that contained adapters or uncalled bases, had a mean Phred below 15, or lacked an exact constant-primer or identifier match. High-quality paired reads were merged with COPE v1.2.5, and unique nucleotide sequences were defined as clonotypes. MiTCR v1.1 was used to align the clonotypes against IMGT TRBV, TRBD and TRBJ reference segments. Only V-J combinations with frequency above 0.0001, covering 99% to 99.2% of repertoires, were analysed. The TCS score was defined as the ratio of F50 (clonal expansion) to E x V (chaos), calculated using BLOSUM62-based TCRdist between CDR3 peptides within each V-J. Welch's t-statistics and random forest reduced roughly 540 V-J features to 13, which were used in a naive Bayes classifier (R e1071). No statistical method was used to fix the sample size in advance, and group allocation was not hidden from the investigators. The paper reports TCR Vbeta CDR3 sequencing of roughly 140 peripheral blood samples: around 41 ophthalmopathy, 75 to 80 hyperthyroidism and 17 progressor patients.

This material consisted of peripheral blood mononuclear cells (PBMCs), taken at new diagnosis, from a patient treated with antithyroid drugs. This sequence originates from a woman in her 30s with Graves disease. Donor details come from another sample of the same person, matched by shared clones. The chain is made from TRBV28 and TRBJ1-1; matching of 5 bases hints at TRBD1 as the D gene. The nucleotides read TGTGCCAGCAGAGGGGAATCTGAAGCTTTCTTT. Translated, this gives CASRGESEAFF.